The 11 T cell receptor beta chains reported below all come from one sample, sequenced in a study of T cell responses to AZD1222 COVID-19 vaccine. Sequenced by immunoSEQ multiplex PCR; TCRdb stores in-frame clones only, minus some. This table holds about 93,000 clones, approximately 89% found once. The source material was peripheral blood, sampled on day 0 of MenACWY control vaccination. The receptors shown here come from an adult in good health.

V and J are TRBV19 and TRBJ2-3, with 7 nucleotides matching TRBD2. The J segment lost 4 bases and the V segment lost 2 bases, leaving 12 bases of the junction unmatched. This CDR3 region has 17 residues. CDR1 LNHDA and CDR2 SQIVND come from the germline V gene (reference sequence). In DNA form, the CDR3 reads TGTGCCAGTAGTATACGCCCCCTCCAGCGGGGCGCAGATACGCAGTATTTT. It translates to CASSIRPLQRGADTQYF.

This chain links TRBV18 with TRBJ2-1; D could derive from TRBD1 or TRBD2 (6 bases each). Germline CDR1 KGHSH, CDR2 LQKENI. The CDR3 has 16 residues. The germline V and J ends were trimmed by 0 bases and 3 bases, with 12 bases remaining between them. The CDR3 protein is CASSPPKGGNYNEQFF. As DNA, the CDR3 is TGTGCCAGCTCACCACCGAAAGGGGGGAACTACAATGAGCAGTTCTTC.

This clone was found a few times. The chain joins TRBV29-1 to TRBJ1-1, with D maybe TRBD1 (6 bases). The CDR3 sequence is 13 residues long. The V and J ends lost 4 bases and 5 bases respectively, with 14 bases between them. Germline-derived CDR1 and CDR2 are SQVTM and ANQGSEA. The CDR3 bases are TGCAGCGTTGTTTCCAGGGGAGGTACTGAAGCTTTCTTT. Its protein product is CSVVSRGGTEAFF.

V is TRBV27 and J is TRBJ1-5; no definite D call. The CDR3 sequence is 13 residues long. CDR1 MNHEY and CDR2 SMNVEV come from the germline V gene (reference sequence). Trimming shortened V by 3 bases and J by 3 bases, and 6 bases separated the two germline ends. The CDR3 DNA is TGTGCCAGCAGTTTTGGTTACAATCAGCCCCAGCATTTT. It is translated as CASSFGYNQPQHF.

The chain recombines TRBV5-1 with TRBJ2-2; D possibly corresponds to TRBD1 (5 bases). V was clipped by 4 bases and J by 0 bases, with 10 bases between them. The CDR3 is 15 amino acids. Germline loops: CDR1 SGHRS, CDR2 YFSETQ. The DNA of the CDR3 is TGCGCCAGCAGCGTCGACAGTTCGAACACCGGGGAGCTGTTTTTT. Its translation: CASSVDSSNTGELFF.

The rearrangement uses TRBV12-3 or TRBV12-4 and TRBJ1-2, with a weak D call TRBD1 (6 bases). Trimming left V 3 bases short and J 8 bases short, with 10 bases between. This CDR3 has 12 residues. CDR3 protein: CASSFGGQGYTF. The CDR3, as DNA: TGTGCCAGCAGTTTCGGGGGGCAAGGCTACACCTTC.

The genes are TRBV6-5 and TRBJ1-5; the D is unclear. V shed 9 bases and J shed 0 bases, with 15 bases lying between them. The CDR3 has 15 residues. CDR1 is MNHEY, CDR2 SVGAGI, per germline. CDR3 amino acids: CASRAFGHSNQPQHF. Here the CDR3 DNA reads TGTGCCAGTCGGGCCTTCGGGCATAGCAATCAGCCCCAGCATTTT.

A single count supports this clone. J is TRBJ2-3 and V is TRBV11-1, with a weak D call TRBD2 (5 bases). The germline CDR1 and CDR2 sequences are SGHAT and FQDESV (reference sequence). With 1 base removed from V and 4 bases from J, the gap between germline ends came to 12 bases. There are 15 residues in the CDR3. The CDR3 sequence is CASSLELWRSDTQYF. DNA of the CDR3: TGTGCCAGCAGCTTAGAACTCTGGAGGTCAGATACGCAGTATTTT.

V usage is TRBV10-3 and J usage is TRBJ1-2, with D hard to call. The CDR3 loop spans 15 amino acids. Germline V gene data show CDR1 as ENHRY and CDR2 as SYGVKD. The V and J ends lost 2 bases and 4 bases respectively, with 14 bases between them. The CDR3 loop reads CAISETQDRFYGYTF. Written as DNA, the CDR3 is TGTGCCATCAGTGAGACCCAGGATCGGTTCTATGGCTACACCTTC.

This chain joins TRBV7-9 and TRBJ2-5; D may be TRBD1 (6 bases). The CDR3 covers 12 residues. V was pared by 5 bases and J by 5 bases, with 9 bases between. Germline CDR1 SEHNR, CDR2 FQNEAQ (reference sequence). The CDR3 bases are TGTGCCAGCAGCCCTCAGGGGGAGACCCAGTACTTC. Amino acid sequence: CASSPQGETQYF.

The CDR3: CSTNAGEKLFF. The DNA of the CDR3 is TGCAGTACGAATGCCGGGGAAAAACTGTTTTTT. The V gene is TRBV20-1, the J gene TRBJ1-4; no clear D. The V gene's germline CDR1 is DFQATT and CDR2 SNEGSKA (reference sequence). Trimming took 8 bases from V and 8 from J, leaving 12 bases between them. The CDR3 is made up of 11 amino acids.